A single sample is the source of the 22 T cell receptor beta chains below, sequenced in a study of blood T cell repertoires in COVID-19. Some clones are missing from TCRdb's copy, which holds only in-frame ones; the method was immunoSEQ multiplex PCR. This table holds 200,000 to 300,000 clones, 84% found once. Source material: peripheral blood. The receptors were sampled from a man aged 50 or older with acute or convalescent COVID-19.

The chain joins TRBV2 to TRBJ1-4, with D perhaps matching TRBD1 (5 bases). Germline V gives CDR1 SNHLY, CDR2 FYNNEI. The CDR3 runs 13 residues. The germline V and J ends were trimmed by 3 bases and 7 bases, with 9 bases remaining between them. The CDR3 DNA follows: TGTGCCAGCAGTGAGAGCAGGGCTGAAAAACTGTTTTTT. This translates into CASSESRAEKLFF. The entire variable domain, with the rest obtained from reference TRBV2 and TRBJ1-4, is as follows: EPEVTQTPSHQVTQMGQEVILRCVPISNHLYFYWYRQILGQKVEFLVSFYNNEISEKSEIFDDQFSVERPDGSNFTLKIRSTKLEDSAMYFCASSESRAEKLFFGSGTQLSVL.

The gene calls are TRBV9 and TRBJ1-1; 9 bases line up with TRBD1. The V gene's germline CDR1 is SGDLS and CDR2 YYNGEE. CDR3 length: 15 residues. After removal of 4 bases from V and 1 base from J, the junction contained 5 bases not matched to a gene. The CDR3 protein is CASSTRTGENTEAFF. The CDR3 DNA sequence: TGTGCCAGCAGCACCCGGACAGGGGAGAACACTGAAGCTTTCTTT.

V gene TRBV7-3 combines with J gene TRBJ2-1; 8 positions agree with TRBD2. The CDR3 covers 15 residues. Germline V CDR1 and CDR2: SGHTA, FQGTGA. J gave up 3 bases and V 4 bases, and 5 bases lay outside the gene matches. In nucleotides, the CDR3 is TGTGCCAGCAGCTACACTAGCGGACTCTACAATGAGCAGTTCTTC. It yields the protein CASSYTSGLYNEQFF.

The rearrangement links TRBV7-8 to TRBJ1-3, with D maybe TRBD1 (5 bases). The V and J ends lost 5 bases and 3 bases respectively, with 14 bases between them. The CDR3 spans 15 residues. Germline V lookup: CDR1 SGHVS, CDR2 FQNEAQ. CDR3 bases: TGTGCCAGCAGCCAGACACAGGTTCATGGAAACACCATATATTTT. The encoded protein is CASSQTQVHGNTIYF.

This clone was seen a handful of times. Written as DNA, the CDR3 is TGTGCCAGCAGTTTGGTGGCAGGTTATATGACCTACGAGCAGTACTTC. Translation: CASSLVAGYMTYEQYF. The rearrangement links TRBV27 to TRBJ2-7, with D unclear. Germline lookup yields CDR1 MNHEY and CDR2 SMNVEV (reference sequence). CDR3 length: 16 residues. Trimming removed 3 bases at V and 2 bases at J, with 17 bases between.

V gene TRBV27 combines with J gene TRBJ2-1; TRBD2 might be the D (5 bases). V was pared by 10 bases and J by 7 bases, with 17 bases between. This CDR3 contains 13 residues. Germline V gene lookup returns CDR1 MNHEY and CDR2 SMNVEV (reference sequence). The CDR3 sequence: CATKGVSVNEQFF. As DNA, the CDR3 is TGTGCCACTAAGGGAGTTAGCGTTAATGAGCAGTTCTTC.

The genes are TRBV6-5 and TRBJ2-7, with 10 bases lining up with TRBD1. CDR3 length equals 16 residues. J lost 0 bases, V lost 4 bases, and 6 bases had no gene match. CDR1 and CDR2 (germline): MNHEY, SVGAGI. The CDR3 DNA reads TGTGCCAGCAGTTCCCGGGGACAGGGGCGCTCCTACGAGCAGTACTTC. This gives the protein CASSSRGQGRSYEQYF.

This chain connects TRBV28 to TRBJ2-7, with a tentative D call TRBD1 (5 bases). The V gene lost 5 bases and the J gene lost 2 bases, with 10 bases spanning the gap. The CDR3 sequence is 13 residues long. Germline assignment: CDR1 MDHEN and CDR2 SYDVKM. In nucleotides, the CDR3 is TGTGCCAGCAGTATACACAGGACCTACGAGCAGTACTTC. This encodes CASSIHRTYEQYF.

V usage is TRBV4-2 and J usage is TRBJ2-4; possibly TRBD1 for D (6 bases). The CDR3 has 14 amino acids. The V end was cut by 2 bases, the J end by 3 bases, with 8 bases between. Germline V CDR1 and CDR2: LGHNA, YNFKEQ. The CDR3 region has the DNA TGTGCCAGCAGCCAACCGGGACACAAAAACATTCAGTACTTC. It encodes CASSQPGHKNIQYF.

The chain is built from TRBV7-9 and TRBJ2-7; unclear D gene. V was trimmed by 0 bases and J by 6 bases, leaving 9 bases between them. This CDR3 has 13 residues. CDR1 is SEHNR and CDR2 is FQNEAQ in the germline V gene (reference sequence). For the CDR3, the DNA is TGTGCCAGCAGCTTAGCTAGTGGCGGCGAGCAGTACTTC. Its translation is CASSLASGGEQYF.

This chain joins TRBV18 and TRBJ2-5; 7 nucleotides match TRBD2. CDR3 length: 17 residues. The junction had 12 bases not matched to a gene; V was cut back by 3 bases and J by 2 bases. CDR1 is KGHSH and CDR2 is LQKENI in the germline V gene. CDR3 DNA sequence: TGTGCCAGCTCACCCGGGATTCTAGCGGAGGGGCAAGAGACCCAGTACTTC. Encoded protein: CASSPGILAEGQETQYF.

This chain uses TRBV18 with TRBJ2-5; TRBD2 aligns across 13 bases. This CDR3 is 16 amino acids long. V lost 3 bases to trimming and J lost 7 bases; unmatched junction nucleotides: 8. The germline V gene has CDR1 KGHSH and CDR2 LQKENI. This CDR3 reads CASSPKGLAGAVTQYF. CDR3 DNA sequence: TGTGCCAGCTCACCGAAAGGACTAGCGGGAGCGGTGACCCAGTACTTC.

The chain uses TRBV9 and TRBJ2-7; TRBD1 matches 8 bases. The CDR3 length is 14 residues. Looked up from germline, CDR1 is SGDLS and CDR2 is YYNGEE. Trimming removed 3 bases from V and 7 bases from J; junction bases left unmatched: 9. Written as DNA, the CDR3 is TGTGCCAGCAGCGCAAAGACAGGGGTGGGAGAGCAGTACTTC. As protein: CASSAKTGVGEQYF.

The chain uses TRBV19 and TRBJ2-5; 13 nucleotides align to TRBD2. V shed 5 bases, J shed 5 bases, and the junction held 11 bases outside the gene matches. Germline V gives CDR1 LNHDA, CDR2 SQIVND (reference sequence). The CDR3 has 17 amino acids. The CDR3, as DNA: TGTGCCAGTAGTCTCCGACTAGCGGGGGGTTCGTGGGAGACCCAGTACTTC. The encoded protein is CASSLRLAGGSWETQYF.

With respect to this clone: Relative to the germline gene, one junction end is altered; a read error may explain this. The chain combines TRBV5-8 with TRBJ1-1; TRBD1 agrees at 8 bases. Germline assignment: CDR1 SGHTS and CDR2 YDEGEE. The CDR3 covers 15 residues. As DNA, the CDR3 is TGTGCCAGCAACTTGGGTTGGGGACAGGACACTGAAGCTTTCTTT. Amino acids: CASNLGWGQDTEAFF.

V gene TRBV7-2 combines with J gene TRBJ2-7, with 8 nucleotides matching TRBD1. Germline V lookup: CDR1 SGHTA, CDR2 FQGNSA. With V trimmed by 3 bases and J by 5 bases, 9 bases remained unmatched. The CDR3 sequence is 15 residues long. CDR3 sequence reads: CASSFGQGALHEQYF. The CDR3 DNA reads as TGTGCCAGCAGCTTCGGACAGGGAGCCCTCCACGAGCAGTACTTC.

This clone was counted a single time. The chain links TRBV6-1 to TRBJ2-7; D might be TRBD2 (5 bases). The germline gives CDR1 MNHNS, CDR2 SASEGT. The V gene lost 3 bases and the J gene lost 3 bases, with 15 bases spanning the gap. The length of the CDR3 is 15 residues. This chain's CDR3 is CASSDAGKRFYEQYF. CDR3 DNA sequence: TGTGCCAGCAGTGACGCCGGGAAAAGATTCTACGAGCAGTACTTC.

The chain has TRBV30 and TRBJ1-1, with D perhaps TRBD1 (5 bases). CDR1 and CDR2 (germline): GTSNPN, SVGIG (reference sequence). The CDR3 has 13 residues. Trimming pared 1 base from V and 6 bases from J, leaving 12 bases between. The DNA of the CDR3 is TGTGCCTGGAGTGAAACCGGGGGGGCTGAAGCTTTCTTT. It yields the protein CAWSETGGAEAFF.

The count of this clone is one. The chain employs TRBV7-2 and TRBJ1-5, with D unresolved. The CDR3 has 13 residues. Germline CDR1 SGHTA, CDR2 FQGNSA. V lost 6 bases, J lost 4 bases, and 10 bases lay in between. CDR3 sequence (DNA): TGTGCCAGCAGTCCCTTTCGTAATCAGCCCCAGCATTTT. Protein product: CASSPFRNQPQHF.

This chain connects TRBV7-2 to TRBJ2-7; D is uncertain. Germline CDR1 is SGHTA and CDR2 is FQGNSA. This CDR3 is 15 amino acids long. V lost 2 bases and J 0 bases, leaving 11 bases between the germline ends. This chain's CDR3 is CASSLFVQSSYEQYF. In DNA, the CDR3 is TGTGCCAGCAGCTTATTCGTACAGAGCTCCTACGAGCAGTACTTC.

This sequence joins TRBV28 and TRBJ1-2; 7 nucleotides agree with TRBD1. V was pared by 6 bases and J by 6 bases, with 10 bases of the junction left unmatched. The germline V gene has CDR1 MDHEN and CDR2 SYDVKM. The CDR3 is made up of 14 amino acids. CDR3 sequence (DNA): TGTGCCAGCAGCCAGGGTGGGACAGAACATGGCTACACCTTC. Encoded protein: CASSQGGTEHGYTF.

The chain employs TRBV6-2 or TRBV6-3 and TRBJ2-1; no definite D call. The CDR3 sequence is 13 residues long. Germline V gives CDR1 MNHEY, CDR2 SVGEGT. V lost 6 bases to trimming and J lost 2 bases, with 8 bases between them. The CDR3 loop is CASSRVTYNEQFF. The CDR3 region has the DNA TGTGCCAGCAGCAGAGTGACCTACAATGAGCAGTTCTTC.